Following are 12 T cell receptor beta chains from one sample sequenced in a study of CD8 T cells in Susac syndrome. A quantity of about 0.45 to 1 ug RNA underwent reverse transcription using random hexamers. TCRdb itself ran the immunoSEQ multiplex PCR reads through MiXCR, one entry per CDR3 protein. The sample lists 150,000 to 180,000 distinct CDR3 sequences; less than 97% were seen once. The sample was CD8+ T cells from PBMCs. Source of these receptors: a human donor with multiple sclerosis.

The sample holds one count of this clonotype. The CDR3 region is CATSRDPDRIKENEQFF. In DNA, the CDR3 is TGTGCCACCAGCAGAGATCCAGATCGGATTAAGGAGAATGAGCAGTTCTTC. V and J are TRBV15 and TRBJ2-1; D is unclear. Germline CDR1 reads LNHNV; CDR2 reads YYDKDF (reference sequence). There are 17 residues in the CDR3. V was pared by 0 bases and J by 7 bases, with 19 bases between. Variable domain in full (rest from reference TRBV15 and TRBJ2-1): DAMVIQNPRYQVTQFGKPVTLSCSQTLNHNVMYWYQQKSSQAPKLLFHYYDKDFNNEADTPDNFQSRRPNTSFCFLDIRSPGLGDTAMYLCATSRDPDRIKENEQFFGPGTRLTVL.

This clonotype was detected only once. The rearrangement uses TRBV29-1 and TRBJ2-3; TRBD1 agrees at 9 bases. CDR3 size: 14 residues. J lost 0 bases, V lost 7 bases, and 5 bases had no gene match. The germline CDR1 and CDR2 sequences are SQVTM and ANQGSEA. This CDR3 reads CSASQGASTDTQYF. CDR3 coding DNA: TGCAGCGCTTCACAGGGGGCCAGCACAGATACGCAGTATTTT.

CDR3 in amino acids: CSASGGGSYEQYF. In DNA form, the CDR3 reads TGCAGTGCTAGCGGGGGGGGATCCTACGAGCAGTACTTC. The V and J genes are TRBV20-1 and TRBJ2-7, with 8 bases identical to TRBD2. CDR3 length equals 13 residues. CDR1 is DFQATT, CDR2 SNEGSKA, per germline (reference sequence). The J segment lost 1 base and the V segment lost 3 bases, leaving 2 bases of the junction unmatched.

V usage is TRBV20-1 and J usage is TRBJ2-5, with TRBD2 matching 9 bases. CDR1 and CDR2 from the germline V gene are DFQATT and SNEGSKA (reference sequence). Trimming cost V 4 bases and J 5 bases; bases outside gene matches: 17. This CDR3 spans 17 amino acids. The CDR3 region is CSATPSGTGEFWETQYF. In DNA form, the CDR3 reads TGCAGTGCTACCCCTAGCGGGACCGGAGAATTTTGGGAGACCCAGTACTTC.

The chain joins TRBV29-1 to TRBJ2-2; TRBD1 agrees at 7 bases. V trimming: 7 bases; J trimming: 2 bases; junction bases outside the gene matches: 7. CDR3 length: 14 residues. Germline V lookup: CDR1 SQVTM, CDR2 ANQGSEA. CDR3 sequence: CSADRDSNTGELFF. The CDR3 coding sequence is TGCAGCGCCGACCGGGACAGTAACACCGGGGAGCTGTTTTTT.

The rearrangement joins TRBV4-1 to TRBJ2-3, with D possibly being TRBD1 (6 bases). This CDR3 has 15 residues. Trimming took 4 bases from V and 2 from J, leaving 13 bases between them. Germline CDR1 MGHRA, CDR2 YSYEKL. CDR3 coding DNA: TGCGCCAGCAGCCTAACAGGGATACCCACAGATACGCAGTATTTT. Translating it yields CASSLTGIPTDTQYF.

The rearrangement links TRBV27 to TRBJ2-7, with TRBD1 identical over 10 bases. Unmatched junction bases numbered 6, after V lost 2 bases and J lost 5 bases. The CDR3 extends over 15 amino acids. Germline CDR1 reads MNHEY; CDR2 reads SMNVEV (reference sequence). The CDR3 here is CASSLAPDRGDEQYF. CDR3 DNA: TGTGCCAGCAGTTTAGCCCCGGACAGGGGGGACGAGCAGTACTTC.

V usage is TRBV15 and J usage is TRBJ2-1; TRBD1 agrees at 9 bases. CDR3 size: 15 residues. The V segment lost 3 bases and the J segment 7 bases; nucleotides outside the gene matches: 7. CDR1 is LNHNV and CDR2 is YYDKDF in the germline V gene (reference sequence). As DNA, the CDR3 is TGTGCCACCAGCAGTACCGGGACAGGGTTTAATGAGCAGTTCTTC. Translation: CATSSTGTGFNEQFF.

This chain uses TRBV3-1 with TRBJ1-2; TRBD1 might be the D (6 bases). V was trimmed by 4 bases and J by 5 bases, leaving 17 bases between them. The germline V gene has CDR1 LGHDT and CDR2 YNNKEL (reference sequence). The CDR3 sequence is 15 residues long. CDR3 sequence reads: CASSPFRGGSYGYTF. As DNA, the CDR3 is TGTGCCAGCAGCCCCTTCCGAGGGGGGAGTTATGGCTACACCTTC.

Details on this clonotype: One junction end does not reproduce the germline sequence, and a read error may be involved. This sequence joins TRBV30 and TRBJ2-2, with 9 positions matching TRBD2. CDR1 is GTSNPN, CDR2 SVGIG, per germline (reference sequence). The CDR3 runs to 16 residues. CDR3 bases: TGTGCCCGTAAAGATAGAGCTAGCGGGGACACCGGGAAGCTGTTTTTT. Residues: CARKDRASGDTGKLFF. Full variable domain (missing parts from reference TRBV30 and TRBJ2-2): SQTIHQWPATLVQPVGSPLSLECTVEGTSNPNLYWYRQAAGRGLQLLFYSVGIGQISSEVPQNLSASRPQDRQFILSSKKLLLSDSGFYLCARKDRASGDTGKLFFGEGSRLTVL.

V is TRBV13 and J is TRBJ1-1; D call uncertain. The CDR3 length is 13 residues. The germline CDR1 and CDR2 sequences are PRHDT and FYEKMQ (reference sequence). Trimming shortened V by 5 bases and J by 5 bases, and 12 bases separated the two germline ends. The CDR3 region is CASSPDPMTEAFF. CDR3 sequence (DNA): TGTGCCAGCAGCCCAGACCCCATGACTGAAGCTTTCTTT.

The genes are TRBV4-1 and TRBJ1-1; D is unclear. Between the trimmed V and J ends, which lost 3 bases and 3 bases, there was a span of 17 bases. CDR1 is MGHRA and CDR2 is YSYEKL in the germline V gene. The CDR3 is made up of 16 amino acids. CDR3 DNA sequence: TGCGCCAGCAGCCACCTAATCCCAGCCGGGGACACTGAAGCTTTCTTT. As protein: CASSHLIPAGDTEAFF.